This T cell receptor (beta chain) originates from a study of cytomegalovirus exposure and HLA in healthy donors. Study-level results: The records held CMV serostatus as the only immune exposure information.

To note about this clone: No antigen is known for it.

Amplification used 60 Vbeta primers and 13 Jbeta primers. Some clones are missing from TCRdb's copy, which holds only in-frame ones; the method was immunoSEQ multiplex PCR. The sample records about 160,000 clones, about 81% being singletons. The CDR3 covers 15 residues. Germline CDR1 and CDR2: SGHRS and YFSETQ. J was trimmed by 3 bases and V by 3 bases; bases with no gene match: 5. The sequence came from a girl aged 2 to 10 in good health and CMV-seropositive. V gene TRBV5-1 combines with J gene TRBJ2-5; 10 bases are shared with TRBD2. The sequenced material came from PBMCs. The CDR3 protein is CASSWPGLAKETQYF. CDR3 coding DNA: TGCGCCAGCAGCTGGCCGGGACTAGCGAAAGAGACCCAGTACTTC.